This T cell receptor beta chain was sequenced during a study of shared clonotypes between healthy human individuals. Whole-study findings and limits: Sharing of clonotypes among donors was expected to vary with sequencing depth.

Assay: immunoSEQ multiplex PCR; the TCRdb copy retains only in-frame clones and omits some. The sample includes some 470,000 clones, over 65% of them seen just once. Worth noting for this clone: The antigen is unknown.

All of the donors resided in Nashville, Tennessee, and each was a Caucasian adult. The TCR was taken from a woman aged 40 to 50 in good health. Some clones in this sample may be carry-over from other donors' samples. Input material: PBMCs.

CDR3 region: CASSSGGINEQFF. The DNA for the CDR3 is TGTGCCAGCAGTTCGGGGGGAATTAATGAGCAGTTCTTC. The rearrangement uses TRBV28 and TRBJ2-1; the match to TRBD2 covers 7 bases. This CDR3 is 13 amino acids long. Germline loops: CDR1 MDHEN, CDR2 SYDVKM. Unmatched junction bases numbered 4, after V lost 4 bases and J lost 7 bases.